The T cell receptor (beta chain) described here comes from a study of PD-1 and CTLA-4 blockade in melanoma. Sequencing used immunoSEQ multiplex PCR; TCRdb keeps in-frame clones, though not all of them. The table records 25,000 to 30,000 clones, about 89% of them present only once. This CDR3 is built from 16 residues. CDR1 is MNHEY, CDR2 SMNVEV, per germline (reference sequence). After removal of 8 bases from V and 0 bases from J, the junction contained 9 bases not matched to a gene. The chain carries TRBV27 and TRBJ1-5, with 8 bases aligning to TRBD1. Sequences were derived from CD8+ T cells from peripheral blood, sampled before anti-PD-1 treatment. This clonotype was obtained from a human donor with melanoma. CDR3 in DNA: TGTGCCAGCTCCCCCCGGACAGGGTATAGCAATCAGCCCCAGCATTTT. This codes for CASSPRTGYSNQPQHF.